This T cell receptor (beta chain) was profiled in a study of T cell repertoires in cytomegalovirus infection. As for the study in general: Public TCR beta signatures marked donors with CMV infection and the matching HLA.

This clonotype was detected ten times or more. The antigen remains unidentified. The V segment lost 2 bases and the J segment 3 bases; nucleotides outside the gene matches: 7. CDR1 and CDR2 from the germline V gene are SGHTA and FQGNSA. CDR3 size: 15 residues. Study results and limitations: Within the response measured ex vivo, HLA-C-restricted CMV-specific TCR beta clonotypes were dominant.

TCRdb redid the calling of the reads with MiXCR, one entry per CDR3 protein. The table has under 100,000 distinct CDR3 sequences, 3.5% to 4.5% seen once; the top ten hold roughly 4.4%. This chain links TRBV7-2 with TRBJ2-7; 7 bases fit TRBD1. The TCR sequence derives from a human donor in good health (CMV status not recorded). Some clones in this sample may be carry-over from other donors' samples. What was sequenced was PBMCs. CDR3 nucleotides: TGTGCCAGCAGCTTAACTTCAGGGGGAAGCTACGAGCAGTACTTC. Protein: CASSLTSGGSYEQYF. Full variable domain (remainder filled in from reference TRBV7-2 and TRBJ2-7): GAGVSQSPSNKVTEKGKDVELRCDPISGHTALYWYRQSLGQGLEFLIYFQGNSAPDKSGLPSDRFSAERTGGSVSTLTIQRTQQEDSAVYLCASSLTSGGSYEQYFGPGTRLTVT.